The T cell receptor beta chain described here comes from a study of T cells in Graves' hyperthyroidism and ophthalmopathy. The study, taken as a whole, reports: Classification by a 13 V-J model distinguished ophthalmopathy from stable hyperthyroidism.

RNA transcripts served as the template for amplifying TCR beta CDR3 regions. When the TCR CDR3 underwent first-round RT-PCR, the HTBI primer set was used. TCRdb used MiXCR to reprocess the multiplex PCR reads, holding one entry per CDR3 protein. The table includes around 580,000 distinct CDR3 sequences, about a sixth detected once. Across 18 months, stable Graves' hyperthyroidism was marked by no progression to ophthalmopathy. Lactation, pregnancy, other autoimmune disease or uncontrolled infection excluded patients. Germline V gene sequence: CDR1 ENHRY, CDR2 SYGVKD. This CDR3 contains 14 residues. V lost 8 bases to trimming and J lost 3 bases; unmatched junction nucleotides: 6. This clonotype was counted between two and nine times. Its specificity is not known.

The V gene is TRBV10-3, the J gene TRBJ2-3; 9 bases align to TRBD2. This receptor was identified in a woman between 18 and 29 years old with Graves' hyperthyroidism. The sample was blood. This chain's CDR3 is CAIFGGRGTDTQYF. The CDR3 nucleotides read TGTGCCATCTTTGGCGGGAGGGGGACAGATACGCAGTATTTT.